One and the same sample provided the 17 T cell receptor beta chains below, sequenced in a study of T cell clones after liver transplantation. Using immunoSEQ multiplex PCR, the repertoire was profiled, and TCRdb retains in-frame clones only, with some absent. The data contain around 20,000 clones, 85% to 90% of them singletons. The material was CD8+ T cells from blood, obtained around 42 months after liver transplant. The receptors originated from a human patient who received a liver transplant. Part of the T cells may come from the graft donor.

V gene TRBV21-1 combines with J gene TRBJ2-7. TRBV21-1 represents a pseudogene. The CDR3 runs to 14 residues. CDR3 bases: TGTGCCAGCAGCAAAGGCCGGGGCCTCTACGAGCAGTACTTC. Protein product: CASSKGRGLYEQYF.

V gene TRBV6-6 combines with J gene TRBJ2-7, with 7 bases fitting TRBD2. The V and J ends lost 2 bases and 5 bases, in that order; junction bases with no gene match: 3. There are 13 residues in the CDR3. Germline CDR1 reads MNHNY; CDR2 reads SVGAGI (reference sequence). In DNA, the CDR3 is TGTGCCAGCAGTTACGGAGCGGGGAACGAGCAGTACTTC. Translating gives CASSYGAGNEQYF.

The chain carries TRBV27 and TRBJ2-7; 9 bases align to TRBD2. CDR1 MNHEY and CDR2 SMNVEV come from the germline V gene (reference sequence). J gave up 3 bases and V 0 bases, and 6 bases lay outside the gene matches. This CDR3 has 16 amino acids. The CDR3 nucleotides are TGTGCCAGCAGTTTATCCGCGGGAGGGCATTTCTACGAGCAGTACTTC. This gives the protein CASSLSAGGHFYEQYF.

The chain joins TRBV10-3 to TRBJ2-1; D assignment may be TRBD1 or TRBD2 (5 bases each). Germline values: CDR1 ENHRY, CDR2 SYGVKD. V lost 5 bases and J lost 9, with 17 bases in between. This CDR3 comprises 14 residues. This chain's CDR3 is CAISRDLNEGEQFF. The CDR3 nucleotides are TGTGCCATCAGTCGGGACCTCAATGAGGGTGAGCAGTTCTTC.

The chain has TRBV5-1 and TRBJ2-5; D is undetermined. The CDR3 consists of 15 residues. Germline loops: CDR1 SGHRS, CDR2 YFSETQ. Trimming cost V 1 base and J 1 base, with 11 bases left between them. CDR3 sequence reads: CASSLRSSLQETQYF. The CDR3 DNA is TGCGCCAGCAGCTTGCGATCAAGCCTCCAAGAGACCCAGTACTTC.

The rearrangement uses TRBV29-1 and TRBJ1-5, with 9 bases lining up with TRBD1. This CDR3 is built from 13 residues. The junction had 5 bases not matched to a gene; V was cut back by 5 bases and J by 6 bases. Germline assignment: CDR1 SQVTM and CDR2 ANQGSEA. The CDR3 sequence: CSVKGTGIQPQHF. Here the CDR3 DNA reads TGCAGCGTTAAAGGGACAGGGATTCAGCCCCAGCATTTT.

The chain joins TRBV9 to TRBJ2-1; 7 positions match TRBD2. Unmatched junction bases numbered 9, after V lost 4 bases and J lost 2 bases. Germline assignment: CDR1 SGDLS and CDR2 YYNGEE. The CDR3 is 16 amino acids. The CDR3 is CASSRLGLAAYNEQFF. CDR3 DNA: TGTGCCAGCAGCCGGCTAGGGCTAGCGGCCTACAATGAGCAGTTCTTC.

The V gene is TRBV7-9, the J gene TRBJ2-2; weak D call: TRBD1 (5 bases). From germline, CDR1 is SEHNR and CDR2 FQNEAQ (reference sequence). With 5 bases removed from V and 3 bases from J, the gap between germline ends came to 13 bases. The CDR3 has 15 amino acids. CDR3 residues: CASSRFDSHTGELFF. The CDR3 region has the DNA TGTGCCAGCAGCCGATTCGACAGCCACACCGGGGAGCTGTTTTTT.

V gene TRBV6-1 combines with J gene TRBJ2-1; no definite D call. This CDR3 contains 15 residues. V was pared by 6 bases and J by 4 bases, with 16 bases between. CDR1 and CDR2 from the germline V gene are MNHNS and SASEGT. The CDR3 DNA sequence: TGTGCCAGCAGGACCAAAGTAGTCGCGTACAATGAGCAGTTCTTC. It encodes CASRTKVVAYNEQFF.

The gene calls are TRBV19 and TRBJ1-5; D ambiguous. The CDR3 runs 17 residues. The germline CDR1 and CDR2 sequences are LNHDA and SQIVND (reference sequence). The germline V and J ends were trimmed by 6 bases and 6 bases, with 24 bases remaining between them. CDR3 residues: CASSPNTFGSVVQPQHF. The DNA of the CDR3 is TGTGCCAGTAGCCCAAATACCTTCGGCAGTGTGGTTCAGCCCCAGCATTTT.

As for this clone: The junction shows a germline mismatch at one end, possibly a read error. CDR3: CAGSLPGLTDTQYF. DNA for the CDR3: TGTGCCGGCAGCCTTCCGGGACTAACAGATACGCAGTATTTT. The chain employs TRBV11-3 and TRBJ2-3; 7 bases match TRBD2. This CDR3 comprises 14 residues. Germline values: CDR1 SGHNT, CDR2 YENEEA. Full variable domain (remainder filled in from reference TRBV11-3 and TRBJ2-3): EAGVVQSPRYKIIEKKQPVAFWCNPISGHNTLYWYLQNLGQGPELLIRYENEEAVDDSQLPKDRFSAERLKGVDSTLKIQPAELGDSAVYLCAGSLPGLTDTQYFGPGTRLTVL.

The chain's CDR3 is CATSTFGLAGVYNEQFF. The CDR3, as DNA: TGTGCCACCAGCACCTTTGGACTAGCGGGGGTCTACAATGAGCAGTTCTTC. The V call is TRBV15, the J call TRBJ2-1, with 13 bases that match TRBD2. Losses at the gene ends were 4 bases for V and 3 bases for J; bases not matched to a gene: 6. This CDR3 spans 17 amino acids. Germline V gene lookup returns CDR1 LNHNV and CDR2 YYDKDF (reference sequence).

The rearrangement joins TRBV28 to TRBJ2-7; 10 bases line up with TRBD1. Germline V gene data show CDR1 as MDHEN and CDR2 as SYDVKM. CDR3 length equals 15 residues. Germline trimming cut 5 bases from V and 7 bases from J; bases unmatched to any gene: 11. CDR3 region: CASSPLTGGWWEQYF. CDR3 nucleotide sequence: TGTGCCAGCAGTCCCCTGACAGGGGGCTGGTGGGAGCAGTACTTC.

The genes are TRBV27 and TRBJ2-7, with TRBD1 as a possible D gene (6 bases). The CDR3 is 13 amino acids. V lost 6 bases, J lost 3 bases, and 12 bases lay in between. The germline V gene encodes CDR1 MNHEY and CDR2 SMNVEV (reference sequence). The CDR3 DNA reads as TGTGCCAGCAGCCAGGGGACCCACTACGAGCAGTACTTC. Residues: CASSQGTHYEQYF.

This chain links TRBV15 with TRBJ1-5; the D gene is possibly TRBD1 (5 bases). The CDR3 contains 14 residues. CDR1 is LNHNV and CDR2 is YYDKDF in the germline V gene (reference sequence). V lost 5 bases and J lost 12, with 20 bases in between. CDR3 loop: CATSGDGGEMGQHF. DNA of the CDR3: TGTGCCACCAGCGGGGACGGGGGAGAGATGGGCCAGCATTTT.

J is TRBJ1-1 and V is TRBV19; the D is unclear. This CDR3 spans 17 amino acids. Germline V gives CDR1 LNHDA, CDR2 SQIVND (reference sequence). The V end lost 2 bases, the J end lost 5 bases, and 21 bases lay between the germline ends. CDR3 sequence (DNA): TGTGCCAGTAGTATAACGGAGGAAGGGCCACGTTCGACTGAAGCTTTCTTT. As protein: CASSITEEGPRSTEAFF.

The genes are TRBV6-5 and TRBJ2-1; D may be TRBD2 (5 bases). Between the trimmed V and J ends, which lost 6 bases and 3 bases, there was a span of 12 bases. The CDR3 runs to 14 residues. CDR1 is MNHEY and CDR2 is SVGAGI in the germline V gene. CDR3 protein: CASSRGSLYNEQFF. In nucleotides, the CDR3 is TGTGCCAGCAGCCGAGGGAGCCTCTACAATGAGCAGTTCTTC.